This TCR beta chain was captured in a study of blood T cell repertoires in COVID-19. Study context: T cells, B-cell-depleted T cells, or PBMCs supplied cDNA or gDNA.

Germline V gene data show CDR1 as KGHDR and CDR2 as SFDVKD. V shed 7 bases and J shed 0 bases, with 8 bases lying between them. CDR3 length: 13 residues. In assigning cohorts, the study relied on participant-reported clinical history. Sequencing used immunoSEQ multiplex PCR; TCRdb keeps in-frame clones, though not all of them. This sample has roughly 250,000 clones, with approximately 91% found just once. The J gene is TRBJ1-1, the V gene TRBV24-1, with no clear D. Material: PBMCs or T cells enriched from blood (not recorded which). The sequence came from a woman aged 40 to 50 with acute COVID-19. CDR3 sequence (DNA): TGTGCCACCAGGGCAGGCCTGAACACTGAAGCTTTCTTT. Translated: CATRAGLNTEAFF.